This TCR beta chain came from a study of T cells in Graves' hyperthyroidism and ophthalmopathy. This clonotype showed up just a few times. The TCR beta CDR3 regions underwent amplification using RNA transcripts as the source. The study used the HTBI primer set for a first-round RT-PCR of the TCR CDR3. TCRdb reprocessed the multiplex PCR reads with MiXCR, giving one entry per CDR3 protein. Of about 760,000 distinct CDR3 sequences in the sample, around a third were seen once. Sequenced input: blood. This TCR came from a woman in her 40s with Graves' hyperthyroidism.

In DNA, the CDR3 is TGTGCCAGCAGTGAAGGCAGAACAGGGGGCACTGAAGCTTTCTTT. The encoded protein is CASSEGRTGGTEAFF. This chain uses TRBV2 with TRBJ1-1, with TRBD1 matching 8 bases. The CDR3 contains 15 residues. The V and J ends lost 1 base and 4 bases, in that order; junction bases with no gene match: 5. From germline, CDR1 is SNHLY and CDR2 FYNNEI.